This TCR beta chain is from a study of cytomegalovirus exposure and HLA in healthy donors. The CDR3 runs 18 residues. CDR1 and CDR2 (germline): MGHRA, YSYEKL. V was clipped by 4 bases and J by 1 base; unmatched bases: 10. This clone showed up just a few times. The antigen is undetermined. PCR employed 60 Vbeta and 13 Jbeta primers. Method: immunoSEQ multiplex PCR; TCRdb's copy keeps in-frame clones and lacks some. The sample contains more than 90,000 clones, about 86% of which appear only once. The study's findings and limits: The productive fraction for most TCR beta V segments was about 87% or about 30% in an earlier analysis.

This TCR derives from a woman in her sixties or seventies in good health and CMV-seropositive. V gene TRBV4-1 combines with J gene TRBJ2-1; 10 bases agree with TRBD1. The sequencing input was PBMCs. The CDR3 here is CASSPLYSGQGSYNEQFF. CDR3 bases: TGCGCCAGCAGCCCCCTTTATTCGGGACAGGGGTCCTACAATGAGCAGTTCTTC.